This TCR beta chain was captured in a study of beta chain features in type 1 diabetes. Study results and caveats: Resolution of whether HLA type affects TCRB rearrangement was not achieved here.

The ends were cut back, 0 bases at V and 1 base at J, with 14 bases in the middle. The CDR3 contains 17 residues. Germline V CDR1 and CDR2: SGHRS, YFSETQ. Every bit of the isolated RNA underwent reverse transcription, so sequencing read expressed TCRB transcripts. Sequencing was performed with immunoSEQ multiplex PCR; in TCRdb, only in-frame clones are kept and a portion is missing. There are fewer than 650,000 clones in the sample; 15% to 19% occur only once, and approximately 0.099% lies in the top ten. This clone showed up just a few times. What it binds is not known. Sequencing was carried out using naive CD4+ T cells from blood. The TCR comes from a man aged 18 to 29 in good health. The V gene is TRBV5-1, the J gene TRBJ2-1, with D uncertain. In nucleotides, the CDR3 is TGCGCCAGCAGCTTGGCCGAAGGCAGGCGATCCTACAATGAGCAGTTCTTC. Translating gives CASSLAEGRRSYNEQFF.